A selection of T cell receptor beta chains follows, all from one sample in a study of blood T cell repertoires in COVID-19. Produced via immunoSEQ multiplex PCR; TCRdb's table is partial and in-frame only. This sample has roughly 400,000 clones; about 90% occur once, and the top ten carry approximately 2.5%. Source material: peripheral blood. The receptor set was obtained from a woman aged 55-70 years with COVID-19, enrolled during active disease. CDR3s include the opening cysteine and the closing phenylalanine or tryptophan. The D gene is left open where the match is weak. Rows give clone size only sometimes, using once, few, many, or a class for an expanded clone.

TRBV5-1	13	-	TRBJ1-1	-	CASSSGRNTEAFF	TGCGCCAGCAGCTCCGGGAGGAACACTGAAGCTTTCTTT
TRBV5-1	16	-	TRBJ2-3	TRBD1	CASTVGQGPTTDTQYF	TGCGCCAGCACCGTGGGACAGGGGCCGACCACAGATACGCAGTATTTT
TRBV7-6	19	-	TRBJ1-6	TRBD1	CASSLAVTGSSSYNSPLHF	TGTGCCAGCAGCTTAGCTGTGACAGGGTCGAGCTCCTATAATTCACCCCTCCACTTT
TRBV24-1	15	-	TRBJ1-3	TRBD1	CATSDLMDRGHTIYF	TGTGCCACCAGTGATTTGATGGACAGGGGGCACACCATATATTTT
TRBV15	14	few	TRBJ1-2	TRBD1	CATSRDSLSYGYTF	TGTGCCACCAGCCGGGACAGCCTGAGTTATGGCTACACCTTC
TRBV15	19	-	TRBJ2-7	TRBD2	CATSRVRGGLAGTSYEQYF	TGTGCCACCAGCAGAGTTCGCGGCGGTCTAGCGGGTACCTCCTACGAGCAGTACTTC
TRBV4-2	15	-	TRBJ2-5	TRBD1	CASSRPGTGEETQYF	TGTGCCAGCAGCCGACCGGGGACAGGGGAAGAGACCCAGTACTTC
TRBV19	10	-	TRBJ1-2	-	CASSQGGYTF	TGTGCCAGTAGCCAGGGAGGCTACACCTTC
TRBV9	12	once	TRBJ2-3	TRBD2	CASSASGGLMNF	TGTGCCAGCAGCGCTAGCGGGGGCCTTATGAATTTT
TRBV10-3	16	-	TRBJ1-1	TRBD1	CATGFPTGALNTEAFF	TGTGCCACAGGATTCCCGACAGGGGCATTGAACACTGAAGCTTTCTTT
TRBV11-2	15	once	TRBJ1-2	-	CASSSTTGHLHGYTF	TGTGCCAGCAGCTCTACTACGGGACATCTGCATGGCTACACCTTC
TRBV5-8	14	-	TRBJ2-7	-	CASSSTNPVYEQYF	TGTGCCAGCAGCTCAACCAACCCAGTCTACGAGCAGTACTTC
TRBV3-1/TRBV3-2	15	once	TRBJ2-2	-	CASSRSRGSTGELFF	TGTGCCAGCAGCCGCTCCCGGGGAAGCACCGGGGAGCTGTTTTTT
TRBV4-1	13	few	TRBJ2-5	-	CASSQESGETQYF	TGCGCCAGCAGCCAAGAGTCAGGAGAGACCCAGTACTTC
TRBV7-9	16	-	TRBJ2-3	-	CASSARVSRGTDTQYF	TGTGCCAGCAGCGCCAGAGTTTCCCGGGGCACAGATACGCAGTATTTT
TRBV7-9	15	-	TRBJ2-5	TRBD1	CASSPQGQGRETQYF	TGTGCCAGCAGCCCACAGGGACAGGGTCGAGAGACCCAGTACTTC
TRBV27	14	-	TRBJ2-7	-	CASSLYRIGYEQYF	TGTGCCAGCAGTTTATACAGGATAGGCTACGAGCAGTACTTC
TRBV30	15	-	TRBJ1-4	-	CAWSGRGAINEKLFF	TGTGCCTGGAGTGGCAGGGGAGCAATTAATGAAAAACTGTTTTTT
TRBV2	14	-	TRBJ2-3	TRBD2	CASSESGGLGTQYF	TGTGCCAGCAGTGAGAGCGGGGGCCTCGGTACGCAGTATTTT
TRBV9	14	-	TRBJ1-2	TRBD1	CASSPWGQGSGYTF	TGTGCCAGCAGCCCGTGGGGACAGGGAAGTGGCTACACCTTC
TRBV28	15	-	TRBJ1-1	TRBD1	CASSSGTGYSTEAFF	TGTGCCAGCAGTTCCGGGACAGGGTATAGCACTGAAGCTTTCTTT
TRBV19	17	-	TRBJ2-1	-	CASSMGPRSGSYNEQFF	TGTGCCAGTAGTATGGGCCCCAGATCGGGATCCTACAATGAGCAGTTCTTC
TRBV6-5	13	few	TRBJ1-1	-	CASSFNRNTEAFF	TGTGCCAGCAGTTTTAACAGGAACACTGAAGCTTTCTTT
TRBV18	15	-	TRBJ2-1	TRBD1	CASSPGDRPYNEQFF	TGTGCCAGCTCACCAGGGGACAGACCATACAATGAGCAGTTCTTC
TRBV9	14	-	TRBJ2-4	-	CASSVEGDKNIQYF	TGTGCCAGCAGCGTAGAGGGGGACAAAAACATTCAGTACTTC
TRBV24-1	14	-	TRBJ2-5	TRBD1	CATSEPDREETQYF	TGTGCCACCAGTGAACCCGACAGGGAAGAGACCCAGTACTTC
TRBV2	11	few	TRBJ2-7	-	CASLTGYEQYF	TGTGCCAGCCTAACAGGTTACGAGCAGTACTTC
TRBV5-5	14	-	TRBJ1-1	-	CASSSPGMDTEAFF	TGTGCCAGCAGCTCCCCCGGGATGGACACTGAAGCTTTCTTT
TRBV2	14	-	TRBJ1-2	TRBD1	CASISQGALYGYTF	TGTGCCAGCATCTCACAGGGGGCGTTGTATGGCTACACCTTC
TRBV5-1	17	-	TRBJ2-2	TRBD1	CASSSGNQGADTGELFF	TGCGCCAGCAGCTCCGGGAATCAGGGGGCGGACACCGGGGAGCTGTTTTTT
TRBV28	15	-	TRBJ2-1	-	CASSSGGSRNNEQFF	TGTGCCAGCAGTTCCGGGGGAAGCCGGAACAATGAGCAGTTCTTC
TRBV7-8	17	-	TRBJ1-4	TRBD1	CASGLRDRATTNEKLFF	TGTGCCAGCGGACTCCGCGACAGGGCTACAACTAATGAAAAACTGTTTTTT
TRBV6-5	10	-	TRBJ1-1	-	CAATPVEAFF	TGTGCCGCAACCCCAGTCGAAGCTTTCTTT